This TCR beta chain was sequenced in a study of T-cell reconstitution after alpha-beta-depleted transplantation in children. Turning to this clonotype: Its target is not known.

Preparation of the TCRbeta library involved a method that used unique molecular identifiers. TCRdb called the PCR reads again in MiXCR, with one record for every CDR3 protein. The table lists some 830,000 distinct CDR3 sequences, around 15% of them singletons. The study's findings and limits: Newly generated T cells supplied most T-cell counts and diversity one year post-transplant. Alpha-beta T cells present about two months after transplant were reported to originate from several hundred expanded graft clones.

V lost 3 bases and J 3 bases, leaving 13 bases between the germline ends. The germline CDR1 and CDR2 sequences are SGDLS and YYNGEE. This CDR3 is built from 14 residues. This chain connects TRBV9 to TRBJ2-7; TRBD2 might be the D (5 bases). The input for sequencing was PBMCs, mostly from graft donor cells, taken 360 days after TCRalphabeta/CD19-depleted stem cell transplant. The receptor comes from a male patient under 18 who had a stem cell transplant for acute lymphoblastic leukemia, so the T cells may come from the graft donor. The CDR3, as DNA: TGTGCCAGCAGCGCGACCGGGATAGGCTACGAGCAGTACTTC. Translated: CASSATGIGYEQYF. Supplemented by reference TRBV9 and TRBJ2-7, the full variable domain reads DSGVTQTPKHLITATGQRVTLRCSPRSGDLSVYWYQQSLDQGLQFLIQYYNGEERAKGNILERFSAQQFPDLHSELNLSSLELGDSALYFCASSATGIGYEQYFGPGTRLTVT.